The 17 T cell receptor beta chains in this list originate from one sample, sequenced in a study of blood T cell repertoires in COVID-19. The assay was immunoSEQ multiplex PCR, and TCRdb's table has in-frame clones only and misses some. This table has approximately 76,000 clones, around 91% appearing once. Sample: peripheral blood. The receptors here all came from a human donor in a cohort sampled during active COVID-19.

The rearrangement joins TRBV4-3 to TRBJ1-2, with 9 bases matching TRBD1. Trimming at V came to 4 bases and at J to 4 bases, leaving 4 bases not matched to a gene. Germline CDR1 reads LGHNA; CDR2 reads YSLEER. The CDR3 covers 14 residues. CDR3 coding DNA: TGCGCCAGCAGCCCCGGACAGGGGATCTATGGCTACACCTTC. Its translation is CASSPGQGIYGYTF.

This chain uses TRBV10-3 with TRBJ1-5, with a weak D call TRBD1 (5 bases). CDR1 ENHRY and CDR2 SYGVKD come from the germline V gene. This CDR3 contains 14 residues. V was shortened by 6 bases and J by 5 bases, with 14 bases between the two germline ends. CDR3 residues: CAIRQGLPDQPQHF. As DNA, the CDR3 is TGTGCCATCAGGCAGGGCCTCCCGGATCAGCCCCAGCATTTT.

The V gene is TRBV7-8, the J gene TRBJ1-2; the D gene is possibly TRBD1 (5 bases). Germline V CDR1 and CDR2: SGHVS, FQNEAQ. Trimming shortened V by 2 bases and J by 2 bases, and 21 bases separated the two germline ends. The CDR3 runs 18 residues. The CDR3 here is CASSLFRWGDWGNYGYTF. In nucleotides, the CDR3 is TGTGCCAGCAGCTTATTTCGGTGGGGGGACTGGGGGAACTATGGCTACACCTTC. The full variable domain, with the rest looked up from reference TRBV7-8 and TRBJ1-2, is GAGVSQSPRYKVAKRGQDVALRCDPISGHVSLFWYQQALGQGPEFLTYFQNEAQLDKSGLPSDRFFAERPEGSVSTLKIQRTQQEDSAVYLCASSLFRWGDWGNYGYTFGSGTRLTVV.

The V and J genes are TRBV2 and TRBJ1-2; D uncertain. Germline V gives CDR1 SNHLY, CDR2 FYNNEI. V was trimmed by 4 bases and J by 4 bases, leaving 10 bases between them. This CDR3 region has 13 residues. CDR3 sequence (DNA): TGTGCCAGCAGTGGAGGCAGTAGCTATGGCTACACCTTC. This encodes CASSGGSSYGYTF.

The rearrangement uses TRBV2 and TRBJ2-3; TRBD2 agrees at 11 bases. Germline CDR1 and CDR2: SNHLY and FYNNEI. The ends lost 5 bases at V and 2 bases at J; junction bases unmatched: 3. This CDR3 spans 15 amino acids. In nucleotides, the CDR3 is TGTGCCAGCAGTCGACTAGCGGGGTACACAGATACGCAGTATTTT. Translation gives CASSRLAGYTDTQYF.

This clone occurred once. CDR3 in amino acids: CASSNQGGTEAFF. DNA of the CDR3: TGTGCCAGTAGTAACCAAGGGGGCACTGAAGCTTTCTTT. V and J are TRBV19 and TRBJ1-1, with D perhaps matching TRBD1 (6 bases). Germline V gene data show CDR1 as LNHDA and CDR2 as SQIVND (reference sequence). The CDR3 contains 13 residues. The V end was cut by 4 bases, the J end by 4 bases, with 10 bases between. The whole variable domain, filled in from reference TRBV19 and TRBJ1-1, reads DGGITQSPKYLFRKEGQNVTLSCEQNLNHDAMYWYRQDPGQGLRLIYYSQIVNDFQKGDIAEGYSVSREKKESFPLTVTSAQKNPTAFYLCASSNQGGTEAFFGQGTRLTVV.

As DNA, the CDR3 is TGTGCCAGCTCAACAGGAGTGAACACTGAAGCTTTCTTT. It specifies CASSTGVNTEAFF. V usage is TRBV9 and J usage is TRBJ1-1; TRBD1 is a possible D gene (5 bases). Germline V CDR1 and CDR2: SGDLS, YYNGEE. This CDR3 is 13 amino acids long. V was clipped by 7 bases and J by 0 bases, with 10 bases between them.

This clone was recorded only once. The J gene is TRBJ2-7, the V gene TRBV10-3; D is uncertain. V dropped 2 bases and J dropped 5 bases, with 13 bases sitting between them. The CDR3 spans 14 residues. Germline CDR1 ENHRY, CDR2 SYGVKD. The CDR3 region is CAISEDRDIHEQYF. The CDR3 nucleotides are TGTGCCATCAGTGAGGATCGCGACATCCACGAGCAGTACTTC.

The chain couples TRBV13 to TRBJ1-1, with 7 positions matching TRBD1. The V gene end was trimmed by 4 bases and the J gene end by 1 base; junction bases not matched to a gene: 3. Germline V gene data show CDR1 as PRHDT and CDR2 as FYEKMQ (reference sequence). This CDR3 region has 14 residues. The CDR3 loop reads CASSSYRGNTEAFF. In nucleotides, the CDR3 is TGTGCCAGCAGCTCCTACAGGGGGAACACTGAAGCTTTCTTT.

This clone was observed a handful of times. CDR3 coding DNA: TGTGCCAGCAGTCCCCGGACAGGGACGGACACTGAAGCTTTCTTT. This gives the protein CASSPRTGTDTEAFF. The rearrangement joins TRBV6-5 to TRBJ1-1; 8 nucleotides match TRBD1. Germline V gene sequence: CDR1 MNHEY, CDR2 SVGAGI. This CDR3 region has 15 residues. V was pared by 5 bases and J by 3 bases, with 8 bases of the junction left unmatched.

This chain connects TRBV14 to TRBJ1-2; D is ambiguous. The CDR3 has 15 residues. Germline assignment: CDR1 SGHDN and CDR2 FVKESK. The ends were cut back, 1 base at V and 4 bases at J, with 13 bases in the middle. CDR3 residues: CASSQGPPGGYGYTF. In DNA, the CDR3 is TGTGCCAGCAGCCAAGGTCCGCCGGGAGGCTATGGCTACACCTTC.

The chain recombines TRBV11-2 with TRBJ2-7; 12 bases map to TRBD1. Germline values: CDR1 SGHAT, CDR2 FQNNGV. The CDR3 spans 17 residues. Losses at the gene ends were 2 bases for V and 4 bases for J; bases not matched to a gene: 9. CDR3 DNA: TGTGCCAGCAGCTTATCCTATGGGACAGGGGGCAGATACGAGCAGTACTTC. Encoded protein: CASSLSYGTGGRYEQYF.

This clone was picked up one time. The chain links TRBV11-2 to TRBJ2-2; 7 nucleotides line up with TRBD1. V lost 4 bases and J lost 0; bases outside the gene matches: 8. Germline V gene lookup returns CDR1 SGHAT and CDR2 FQNNGV. The CDR3 is 17 amino acids. CDR3 nucleotides: TGTGCCAGCAGCTCAAGGACAGGCCCAGCGAACACCGGGGAGCTGTTTTTT. The encoded protein is CASSSRTGPANTGELFF. Combining the CDR3 with reference TRBV11-2 and TRBJ2-2 gives the whole variable domain EAGVAQSPRYKIIEKRQSVAFWCNPISGHATLYWYQQILGQGPKLLIQFQNNGVVDDSQLPKDRFSAERLKGVDSTLKIQPAKLEDSAVYLCASSSRTGPANTGELFFGEGSRLTVL.

The rearrangement joins TRBV28 to TRBJ1-5; a possible D gene is TRBD1 (5 bases). Trimming stripped 4 bases from V and 0 bases from J, with 13 bases between. Germline V lookup: CDR1 MDHEN, CDR2 SYDVKM. The CDR3 consists of 16 residues. The CDR3: CASSSKDSYSNQPQHF. DNA for the CDR3: TGTGCCAGCAGTTCCAAAGACAGCTATAGCAATCAGCCCCAGCATTTT. The whole variable domain, remainder taken from reference TRBV28 and TRBJ1-5, is DVKVTQSSRYLVKRTGEKVFLECVQDMDHENMFWYRQDPGLGLRLIYFSYDVKMKEKGDIPEGYSVSREKKERFSLILESASTNQTSMYLCASSSKDSYSNQPQHFGDGTRLSIL.

This chain links TRBV28 with TRBJ1-1; D possibly corresponds to TRBD1 (5 bases). Germline V gives CDR1 MDHEN, CDR2 SYDVKM. CDR3 size: 13 residues. Trimming cost V 6 bases and J 2 bases, with 10 bases left between them. The CDR3 region is CASSPDSNTEAFF. The CDR3 region has the DNA TGTGCCAGCAGCCCCGACAGTAACACTGAAGCTTTCTTT.

The chain has TRBV12-3 or TRBV12-4 and TRBJ2-7; 8 bases match TRBD1. V shed 7 bases and J 3 bases; nucleotides not matched to a gene: 2. This CDR3 has 12 residues. The CDR3 DNA is TGTGCCAGCAAACAGGGGGGCTACGAGCAGTACTTC. The encoded protein is CASKQGGYEQYF.

The CDR3 region is CASSSRTGGYEQYF. CDR3 nucleotide sequence: TGTGCCAGCAGCTCCCGGACAGGGGGCTACGAGCAGTACTTC. The rearrangement joins TRBV7-2 to TRBJ2-7; 10 bases fit TRBD1. Germline CDR1 is SGHTA and CDR2 is FQGNSA. The CDR3 has 14 residues. Trimming at V came to 4 bases and at J to 3 bases, leaving 3 bases not matched to a gene. The full variable domain, rest sourced from reference TRBV7-2 and TRBJ2-7, is GAGVSQSPSNKVTEKGKDVELRCDPISGHTALYWYRQSLGQGLEFLIYFQGNSAPDKSGLPSDRFSAERTGGSVSTLTIQRTQQEDSAVYLCASSSRTGGYEQYFGPGTRLTVT.